One sample yielded the 18 T cell receptor beta chains listed below, sequenced in a study of T cell responses to AZD1222 COVID-19 vaccine. Assay: immunoSEQ multiplex PCR; the TCRdb copy retains only in-frame clones and omits some. Among about 150,000 clones, 90% were seen once, and the ten largest hold over 1.2%. Specimen: peripheral blood, collected 28 days after the second AZD1222 dose. The receptors shown here come from an adult who received the AZD1222 COVID-19 vaccine.

The chain couples TRBV19 to TRBJ2-7; D is undetermined. Germline CDR1 is LNHDA and CDR2 is SQIVND (reference sequence). The CDR3 sequence is 17 residues long. Trimming cost V 3 bases and J 3 bases, with 21 bases left between them. Written as DNA, the CDR3 is TGTGCCAGTAGTATGGGCTTTGGGATTGGGAACCTCTACGAGCAGTACTTC. Translated, it gives CASSMGFGIGNLYEQYF.

This sequence joins TRBV7-9 and TRBJ1-5; 9 nucleotides agree with TRBD1. V gave up 5 bases and J gave up 6 bases; unmatched junction bases: 5. CDR1 SEHNR and CDR2 FQNEAQ come from the germline V gene (reference sequence). The CDR3 loop spans 14 amino acids. The CDR3 region has the DNA TGTGCCAGCAGCACGGGACAGGGAGGTCAGCCCCAGCATTTT. It codes for CASSTGQGGQPQHF.

In its sample, this clone was seen once. CDR3 region: CASSTGLAGGLSYEQYF. For the CDR3, the DNA is TGTGCCAGCAGCACGGGACTAGCGGGGGGGCTCTCCTACGAGCAGTACTTC. The chain links TRBV13 to TRBJ2-7, with 16 bases that match TRBD2. CDR3 length: 17 residues. Germline assignment: CDR1 PRHDT and CDR2 FYEKMQ (reference sequence). V gave up 5 bases and J gave up 0 bases; unmatched junction bases: 4.

The rearrangement uses TRBV6-5 and TRBJ1-2; TRBD1 aligns across 8 bases. Per the germline V gene, CDR1 is MNHEY and CDR2 is SVGAGI. The CDR3 sequence is 14 residues long. V was clipped by 4 bases and J by 0 bases; unmatched bases: 1. The CDR3 is CASSLQGANYGYTF. DNA of the CDR3: TGTGCCAGCAGTTTACAGGGGGCTAACTATGGCTACACCTTC.

The chain couples TRBV28 to TRBJ2-7; 10 nucleotides match TRBD2. This CDR3 contains 16 residues. Germline values: CDR1 MDHEN, CDR2 SYDVKM. J lost 5 bases, V lost 5 bases, and 12 bases had no gene match. Here the CDR3 reads CASSPTSAGGQHEQYF. The CDR3 region has the DNA TGTGCCAGCAGTCCCACCTCAGCGGGAGGGCAGCACGAGCAGTACTTC.

V and J are TRBV7-9 and TRBJ2-7; D not certain. The CDR3 has 15 amino acids. V lost 0 bases and J 5 bases, leaving 14 bases between the germline ends. Per germline, CDR1 SEHNR and CDR2 FQNEAQ (reference sequence). DNA of the CDR3: TGTGCCAGCAGCTTAGCAAGTGGTAGCCCCCACGAGCAGTACTTC. This encodes CASSLASGSPHEQYF.

The chain employs TRBV13 and TRBJ1-2; D not certain. V was trimmed by 5 bases and J by 4 bases, leaving 11 bases between them. From germline, CDR1 is PRHDT and CDR2 FYEKMQ (reference sequence). CDR3 size: 13 residues. CDR3 bases: TGTGCCAGCAGCACGACATTAACCTATGGCTACACCTTC. Translating gives CASSTTLTYGYTF.

The gene calls are TRBV6-5 and TRBJ1-2; 7 bases are a match to TRBD1. Germline CDR1 reads MNHEY; CDR2 reads SVGAGI. The CDR3 covers 15 residues. V lost 4 bases to trimming and J lost 2 bases; unmatched junction nucleotides: 7. CDR3 residues: CASSSWPTGNYGYTF. The CDR3 DNA follows: TGTGCCAGCAGTTCGTGGCCGACAGGGAACTATGGCTACACCTTC.

This chain connects TRBV3-1 (or the pseudogene TRBV3-2) to TRBJ2-7; 7 bases line up with TRBD2. V lost 0 bases and J lost 2; bases outside the gene matches: 13. The CDR3 has 18 residues. The V gene's germline CDR1 is LGHDT and CDR2 YNNKEL (reference sequence). In DNA, the CDR3 is TGTGCCAGCAGCCAAGATTTCGTCCCAGCGGGGAGACCCTACGAGCAGTACTTC. Its translation is CASSQDFVPAGRPYEQYF.

The chain uses TRBV19 and TRBJ2-5; tentatively, D is TRBD2 (6 bases). Trimming removed 7 bases from V and 5 bases from J, with 11 bases in between. CDR3 size: 12 residues. Germline CDR1 LNHDA, CDR2 SQIVND (reference sequence). The CDR3 region is CASNAGGETQYF. The CDR3 bases are TGTGCCAGTAACGCCGGAGGGGAGACCCAGTACTTC.

The rearrangement joins TRBV27 to TRBJ1-3, with no clear D. Trimming took 1 base from V and 4 from J, leaving 5 bases between them. This CDR3 comprises 13 residues. The germline V gene encodes CDR1 MNHEY and CDR2 SMNVEV (reference sequence). CDR3 sequence reads: CASSLFGGNTIYF. The CDR3 DNA reads TGTGCCAGCAGTTTATTTGGAGGAAACACCATATATTTT.

The chain couples TRBV10-3 to TRBJ2-1; the D gene is possibly TRBD2 (6 bases). This CDR3 has 15 amino acids. Trimming took off 3 bases at V and 0 bases at J, with 9 bases between the two ends. Germline loops: CDR1 ENHRY, CDR2 SYGVKD. The CDR3 DNA reads TGTGCCATCAGTGAAGGGGACTCCTCCTACAATGAGCAGTTCTTC. Translating it yields CAISEGDSSYNEQFF.

The genes are TRBV3-1 (or the pseudogene TRBV3-2) and TRBJ1-1, with TRBD1 as a possible D gene (5 bases). V gave up 10 bases and J gave up 2 bases, with 17 bases separating them. CDR1 LGHDT and CDR2 YNNKEL come from the germline V gene (reference sequence). The CDR3 consists of 14 residues. CDR3 nucleotides: TGTGCCACCCGCCGGGGGTCGGATAACACTGAAGCTTTCTTT. Encoded protein: CATRRGSDNTEAFF.

V usage is TRBV24-1 and J usage is TRBJ1-2; D gene unclear. With 5 bases removed from V and 6 bases from J, the gap between germline ends came to 9 bases. CDR3 size: 12 residues. CDR1 and CDR2 from the germline V gene are KGHDR and SFDVKD. CDR3 bases: TGTGCCACCAGTGGAGGGTTGAATGGCTACACCTTC. Protein sequence: CATSGGLNGYTF.

This sequence joins TRBV15 and TRBJ1-5; D gene ambiguous. The CDR3 is made up of 13 amino acids. In germline, CDR1 is LNHNV, CDR2 YYDKDF (reference sequence). Trimming stripped 3 bases from V and 0 bases from J, with 3 bases between. CDR3: CATSSDSNQPQHF. In DNA form, the CDR3 reads TGTGCCACCAGCAGTGATAGCAATCAGCCCCAGCATTTT.

V and J are TRBV28 and TRBJ1-5; D gene unclear. The CDR3 contains 9 residues. Trimming took 6 bases from V and 13 from J, leaving 7 bases between them. The germline gives CDR1 MDHEN, CDR2 SYDVKM. The CDR3 DNA follows: TGTGCCAGCAGCCCGCCTCAGCATTTT. It translates to CASSPPQHF.

This clone has only one observation. The chain combines TRBV18 with TRBJ1-2; the match to TRBD1 covers 9 bases. The V gene end was trimmed by 3 bases and the J gene end by 3 bases; junction bases not matched to a gene: 5. The CDR3 extends over 15 amino acids. Per the germline V gene, CDR1 is KGHSH and CDR2 is LQKENI. As DNA, the CDR3 is TGTGCCAGCTCACCCCGGACAGGGGTTGACTATGGCTACACCTTC. Translation: CASSPRTGVDYGYTF.

This clone appeared a few times. The chain carries TRBV6-1 and TRBJ1-1; D is unresolved. The germline gives CDR1 MNHNS, CDR2 SASEGT. The CDR3 contains 14 residues. Deletions cut 1 base from V and 6 bases from J, with 12 bases between. CDR3 nucleotides: TGTGCCAGCAGTGAAGAACACTCGTTCGCTGAAGCTTTCTTT. Translation: CASSEEHSFAEAFF.